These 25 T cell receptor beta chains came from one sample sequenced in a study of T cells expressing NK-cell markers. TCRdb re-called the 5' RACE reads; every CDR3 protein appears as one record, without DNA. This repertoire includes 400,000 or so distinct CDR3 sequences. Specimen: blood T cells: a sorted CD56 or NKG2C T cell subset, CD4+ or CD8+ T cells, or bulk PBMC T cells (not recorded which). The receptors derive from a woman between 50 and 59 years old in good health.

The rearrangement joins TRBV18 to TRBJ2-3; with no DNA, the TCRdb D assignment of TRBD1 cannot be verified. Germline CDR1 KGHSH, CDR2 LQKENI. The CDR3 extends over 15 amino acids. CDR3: CASSPDRVGTDTQYF. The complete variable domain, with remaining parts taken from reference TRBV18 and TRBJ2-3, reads NAGVMQNPRHLVRRRGQEARLRCSPMKGHSHVYWYRQLPEEGLKFMVYLQKENIIDESGMPKERFSAEFPKEGPSILRIQQVVRGDSAAYFCASSPDRVGTDTQYFGPGTRLTVL.

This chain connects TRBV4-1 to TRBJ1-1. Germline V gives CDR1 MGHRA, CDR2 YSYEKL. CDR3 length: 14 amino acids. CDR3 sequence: CASSTSRGGTEAFF.

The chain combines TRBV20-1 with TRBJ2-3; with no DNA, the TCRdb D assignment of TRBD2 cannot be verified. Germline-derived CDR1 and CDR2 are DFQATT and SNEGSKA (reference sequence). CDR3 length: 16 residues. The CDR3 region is CSARDIASGYPVTQYF.

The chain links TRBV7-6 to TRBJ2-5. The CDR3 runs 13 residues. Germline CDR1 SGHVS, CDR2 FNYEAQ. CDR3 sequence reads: CASRLGIKETQYF.

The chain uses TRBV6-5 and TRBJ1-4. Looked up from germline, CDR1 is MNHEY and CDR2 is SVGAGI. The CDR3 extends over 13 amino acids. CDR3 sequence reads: CASRLYGNEKLFF.

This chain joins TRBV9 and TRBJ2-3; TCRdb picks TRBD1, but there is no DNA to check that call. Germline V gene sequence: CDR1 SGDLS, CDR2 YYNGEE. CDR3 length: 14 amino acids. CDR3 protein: CASSPTPLGDTQYF.

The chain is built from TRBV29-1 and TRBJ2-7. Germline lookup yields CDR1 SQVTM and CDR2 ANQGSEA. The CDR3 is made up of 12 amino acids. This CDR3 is CSVATTTYEQYF.

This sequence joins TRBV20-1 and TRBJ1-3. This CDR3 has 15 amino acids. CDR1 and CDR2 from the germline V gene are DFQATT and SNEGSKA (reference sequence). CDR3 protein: CSARAPYHSGNTIYF.

CDR3 protein: CATSDFREWADTQYF. The chain recombines TRBV24-1 with TRBJ2-3; TCRdb gives TRBD1 as the D gene, but with no DNA this cannot be confirmed. The CDR3 covers 15 residues. Germline-derived CDR1 and CDR2 are KGHDR and SFDVKD.

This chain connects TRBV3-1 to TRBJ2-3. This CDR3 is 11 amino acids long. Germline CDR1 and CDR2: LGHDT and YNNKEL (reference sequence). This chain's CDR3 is CASRTADTQYF.

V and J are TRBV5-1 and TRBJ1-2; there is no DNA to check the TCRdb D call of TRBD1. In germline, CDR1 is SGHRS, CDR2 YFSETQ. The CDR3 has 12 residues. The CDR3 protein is CASSRDIGGYTF.

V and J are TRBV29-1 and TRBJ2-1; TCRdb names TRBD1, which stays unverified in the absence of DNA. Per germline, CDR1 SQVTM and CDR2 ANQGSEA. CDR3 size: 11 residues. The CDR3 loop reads CSLRGQGVVFF.

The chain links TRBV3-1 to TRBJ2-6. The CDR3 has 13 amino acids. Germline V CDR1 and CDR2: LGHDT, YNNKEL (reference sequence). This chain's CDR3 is CASKRGGANVLTF.

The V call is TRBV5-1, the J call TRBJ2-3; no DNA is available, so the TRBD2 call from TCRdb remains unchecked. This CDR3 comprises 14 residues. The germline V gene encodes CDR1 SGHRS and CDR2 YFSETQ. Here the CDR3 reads CASSYGQGSSTQYF.

CDR3 amino acids: CASSSDWTQETQYF. The V call is TRBV7-9, the J call TRBJ2-5; TCRdb reports TRBD2, a call that lacks DNA to check it against. The germline V gene has CDR1 SEHNR and CDR2 FQNEAQ (reference sequence). This CDR3 region has 14 residues.

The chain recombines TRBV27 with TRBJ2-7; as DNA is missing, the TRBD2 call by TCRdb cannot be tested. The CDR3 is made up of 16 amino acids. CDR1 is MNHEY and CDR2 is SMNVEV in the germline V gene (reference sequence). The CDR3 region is CASSLSGRALSYEQYF.

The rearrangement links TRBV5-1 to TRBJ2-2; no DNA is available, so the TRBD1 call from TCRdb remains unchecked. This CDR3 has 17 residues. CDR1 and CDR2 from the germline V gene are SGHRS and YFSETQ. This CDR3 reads CASSGRLSGQGTGELFF.

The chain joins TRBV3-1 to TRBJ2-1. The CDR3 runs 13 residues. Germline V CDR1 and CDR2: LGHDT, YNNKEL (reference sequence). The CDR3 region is CASSQGGWGEQFF.

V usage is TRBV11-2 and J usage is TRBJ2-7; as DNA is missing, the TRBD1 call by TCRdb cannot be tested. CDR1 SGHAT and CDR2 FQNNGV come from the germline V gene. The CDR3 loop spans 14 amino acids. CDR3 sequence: CASSLMDRASEQYF.

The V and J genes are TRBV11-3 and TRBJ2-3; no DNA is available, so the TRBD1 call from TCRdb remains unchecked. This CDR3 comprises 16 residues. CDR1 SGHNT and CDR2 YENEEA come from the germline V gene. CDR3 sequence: CASSLDLGRSTDTQYF.

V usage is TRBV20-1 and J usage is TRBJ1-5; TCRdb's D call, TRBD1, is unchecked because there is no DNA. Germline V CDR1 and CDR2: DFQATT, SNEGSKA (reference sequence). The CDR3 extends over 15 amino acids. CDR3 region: CSASAGTASNQPQHF.

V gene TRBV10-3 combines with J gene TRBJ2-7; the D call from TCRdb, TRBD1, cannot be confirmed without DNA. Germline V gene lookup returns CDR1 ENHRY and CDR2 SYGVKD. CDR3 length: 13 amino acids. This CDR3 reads CAISDLRGDEQYF.

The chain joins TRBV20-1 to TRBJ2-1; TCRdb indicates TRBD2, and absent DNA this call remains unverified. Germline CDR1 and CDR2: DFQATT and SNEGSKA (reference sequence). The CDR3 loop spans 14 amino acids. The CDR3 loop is CSASFGDYQDEQFF.

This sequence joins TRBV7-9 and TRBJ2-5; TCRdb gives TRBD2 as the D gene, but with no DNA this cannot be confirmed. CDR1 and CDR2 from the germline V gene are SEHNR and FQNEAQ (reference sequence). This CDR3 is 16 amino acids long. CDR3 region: CASSPPLAAYQETQYF.

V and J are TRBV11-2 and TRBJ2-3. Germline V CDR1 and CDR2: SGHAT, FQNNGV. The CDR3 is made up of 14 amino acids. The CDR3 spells CASSLVRNTDTQYF.